The 18 T cell receptor beta chains below were found in one sample sequenced in a study of low-dose radiotherapy and immunotherapy resistance in tumors. Gene-specific TRAV and TRBV primers were used for first-strand cDNA, covering alpha and beta chains. A constant-region primer paired with the V-primer adapter amplified TCRs over approximately 19 PCR cycles. TCRdb processed the reads anew with MiXCR; each CDR3 protein has one entry. The sample consists of roughly 6,300 distinct CDR3 sequences, around 83% of them appearing once. The receptors were sampled from a human donor with advanced metastatic prostate, ovarian, gallbladder or colorectal cancer (not recorded which). This table probably holds off-target reads from a library built for another chain.

CDR3 in amino acids: CASSWGTSPQETQYF. The CDR3 DNA reads TGTGCCAGCAGCTGGGGGACTAGTCCTCAAGAGACCCAGTACTTC. The chain has TRBV9 and TRBJ2-5, with 8 bases aligning to TRBD2. The CDR3 totals 15 residues. V gave up 4 bases and J gave up 2 bases; unmatched junction bases: 7. Germline CDR1 reads SGDLS; CDR2 reads YYNGEE.

V and J are TRBV12-3 or TRBV12-4 and TRBJ2-1; unclear D gene. The V end lost 3 bases, the J end lost 4 bases, and 4 bases lay between the germline ends. This CDR3 has 12 residues. The CDR3 DNA sequence: TGTGCCAGCAGTTTGCCTTACAATGAGCAGTTCTTC. Translated: CASSLPYNEQFF.

The rearrangement uses TRBV18 and TRBJ2-3, with a possible D match to TRBD1 (7 bases). This CDR3 spans 16 amino acids. The germline V gene has CDR1 KGHSH and CDR2 LQKENI. Trimming took off 3 bases at V and 1 base at J, with 14 bases between the two ends. CDR3 amino acids: CASSPQQGTRTDTQYF. In DNA, the CDR3 is TGTGCCAGCTCACCGCAACAGGGGACTCGCACAGATACGCAGTATTTT.

The J gene is TRBJ1-1, the V gene TRBV5-1; TRBD1 might be the D (5 bases). From germline, CDR1 is SGHRS and CDR2 YFSETQ. This CDR3 comprises 14 residues. The V and J ends lost 0 bases and 7 bases respectively, with 13 bases between them. The CDR3 reads CASSLELGLSEAFF. CDR3 in DNA: TGCGCCAGCAGCTTGGAACTGGGGCTGAGTGAAGCTTTCTTT. The full variable domain, with the rest looked up from reference TRBV5-1 and TRBJ1-1, is KAGVTQTPRYLIKTRGQQVTLSCSPISGHRSVSWYQQTPGQGLQFLFEYFSETQRNKGNFPGRFSGRQFSNSRSEMNVSTLELGDSALYLCASSLELGLSEAFFGQGTRLTVV.

This clonotype was seen just once. This chain uses TRBV19 with TRBJ1-2; no reliable D call. This CDR3 has 13 residues. CDR1 is LNHDA, CDR2 SQIVND, per germline (reference sequence). V was shortened by 3 bases and J by 7 bases, with 12 bases between the two germline ends. The chain's CDR3 is CASSMVSFSGYTF. The CDR3 DNA reads TGTGCCAGTAGTATGGTCTCCTTCAGTGGCTACACCTTC.

This chain joins TRBV5-6 and TRBJ1-6, with a tentative D call TRBD1 (5 bases). The V end lost 0 bases, the J end lost 7 bases, and 17 bases lay between the germline ends. The germline CDR1 and CDR2 sequences are SGHDT and YYEEEE. This CDR3 comprises 17 residues. CDR3: CASSLAGGASWNSPLHF. CDR3 in DNA: TGTGCCAGCAGCTTGGCCGGAGGGGCGTCTTGGAATTCACCCCTCCACTTT.

V and J are TRBV5-4 and TRBJ2-5; D remains unclear. This CDR3 is 16 amino acids long. The V and J ends lost 0 bases and 1 base respectively, with 13 bases between them. Germline V gene sequence: CDR1 SGHNT, CDR2 YYREEE (reference sequence). CDR3 nucleotides: TGTGCCAGCAGCTTGGACCCGGGTATTAGCCAAGAGACCCAGTACTTC. Its protein is CASSLDPGISQETQYF.

The V gene is TRBV28, the J gene TRBJ2-7; D is perhaps TRBD2 (5 bases). Germline CDR1 MDHEN, CDR2 SYDVKM. V was trimmed by 7 bases and J by 1 base, leaving 14 bases between them. CDR3 length: 14 residues. The CDR3 protein is CASTSSLASYEQYF. The CDR3 DNA reads TGTGCCAGCACCTCTTCTCTAGCTTCCTACGAGCAGTACTTC.

The chain uses TRBV4-3 and TRBJ1-2; 7 bases fit TRBD1. This CDR3 comprises 12 residues. The V gene's germline CDR1 is LGHNA and CDR2 YSLEER. The V segment lost 3 bases and the J segment 5 bases; nucleotides outside the gene matches: 0. CDR3 DNA: TGCGCCAGCAGCCAGACAGGGTATGGCTACACCTTC. Amino acid sequence: CASSQTGYGYTF.

The V gene is TRBV27, the J gene TRBJ1-1; TRBD1 might be the D (5 bases). From germline, CDR1 is MNHEY and CDR2 SMNVEV (reference sequence). The CDR3 runs to 14 residues. V was shortened by 7 bases and J by 8 bases, with 20 bases between the two germline ends. The CDR3 region is CASTAIGGGSEAFF. Written as DNA, the CDR3 is TGTGCCAGCACCGCCATAGGTGGGGGTTCCGAAGCTTTCTTT.

This rearrangement joins TRBV5-4 to TRBJ1-2, with 8 nucleotides matching TRBD1. V was pared by 3 bases and J by 6 bases, with 7 bases of the junction left unmatched. CDR1 is SGHNT and CDR2 is YYREEE in the germline V gene (reference sequence). This CDR3 comprises 14 residues. The CDR3 loop is CASSSTQGADGYTF. CDR3 nucleotide sequence: TGTGCCAGCAGCTCGACGCAGGGGGCGGATGGCTACACCTTC.

This clonotype has just a few counts. The rearrangement uses TRBV4-1 and TRBJ2-6, with TRBD2 matching 9 bases. The CDR3 consists of 17 residues. Germline V CDR1 and CDR2: MGHRA, YSYEKL. Losses at the gene ends were 1 base for V and 2 bases for J; bases not matched to a gene: 3. In nucleotides, the CDR3 is TGCGCCAGCAGCCAAGTCTTAGCGGGAGCTGGGGCCAACGTCCTGACTTTC. Protein sequence: CASSQVLAGAGANVLTF.

CDR3 nucleotide sequence: TGTGCCAGCAGTCGAACCGGGATGAACTACTATGGCTACACCTTC. Translating gives CASSRTGMNYYGYTF. The rearrangement links TRBV12-3 or TRBV12-4 to TRBJ1-2; no clear D. V was trimmed by 5 bases and J by 3 bases, leaving 16 bases between them. The CDR3 contains 15 residues.

This clonotype was found a few times. The chain joins TRBV18 to TRBJ2-1; no reliable D call. The CDR3 has 17 residues. V gave up 3 bases and J gave up 0 bases, with 15 bases separating them. Germline V CDR1 and CDR2: KGHSH, LQKENI. This chain's CDR3 is CASSPSTVLGSYNEQFF. The DNA of the CDR3 is TGTGCCAGCTCACCTTCGACCGTGTTGGGCTCCTACAATGAGCAGTTCTTC.

This chain links TRBV3-1 with TRBJ1-2; 8 bases are shared with TRBD1. The CDR3 contains 14 residues. The V gene end was trimmed by 3 bases and the J gene end by 4 bases; junction bases not matched to a gene: 4. Germline V gene lookup returns CDR1 LGHDT and CDR2 YNNKEL (reference sequence). The CDR3 sequence: CASSHRDRTYGYTF. CDR3 DNA sequence: TGTGCCAGCAGCCACCGGGACAGGACCTATGGCTACACCTTC.

V usage is TRBV20-1 and J usage is TRBJ2-1, with 9 bases aligning to TRBD2. The CDR3 has 15 amino acids. The V and J ends lost 6 bases and 8 bases, in that order; junction bases with no gene match: 14. Per the germline V gene, CDR1 is DFQATT and CDR2 is SNEGSKA (reference sequence). CDR3 protein: CSAEPSAGGADEQFF. In DNA form, the CDR3 reads TGCAGTGCAGAACCTAGCGCGGGGGGGGCCGATGAGCAGTTCTTC.

The chain couples TRBV15 to TRBJ2-3; D unresolved. Trimming took 1 base from V and 1 from J, leaving 15 bases between them. Germline lookup yields CDR1 LNHNV and CDR2 YYDKDF (reference sequence). The CDR3 loop spans 17 amino acids. CDR3 residues: CATSRVITELGTDTQYF. CDR3 coding DNA: TGTGCCACCAGCAGAGTTATCACGGAATTAGGCACAGATACGCAGTATTTT.

The chain uses TRBV10-3 and TRBJ2-1, with TRBD2 as a possible D gene (5 bases). The CDR3 totals 15 residues. Germline CDR1 is ENHRY and CDR2 is SYGVKD. Trimming took off 0 bases at V and 6 bases at J, with 12 bases between the two ends. This CDR3 reads CAISESNLAGNEQFF. The CDR3 DNA reads as TGTGCCATCAGTGAGTCTAACCTAGCAGGCAATGAGCAGTTCTTC.